This entry lists 7 T cell receptor beta chains sequenced from one sample in a study of blood T cell repertoires in COVID-19. Repertoires were generated with immunoSEQ multiplex PCR, while TCRdb's copy carries only in-frame clones and drops some. This sample has about 39,000 clones, with over 80% found just once. The sequencing sample was made of peripheral blood. These receptors came from a man in his fifties or sixties with active or convalescent COVID-19.

V usage is TRBV4-2 and J usage is TRBJ2-5, with 7 positions matching TRBD2. This CDR3 is 16 amino acids long. With 0 bases clipped from V and 2 bases from J, the junction kept 6 bases outside the gene matches. Germline assignment: CDR1 LGHNA and CDR2 YNFKEQ. The CDR3 is CASSQEVAGMQETQYF. DNA of the CDR3: TGTGCCAGCAGCCAAGAGGTAGCGGGTATGCAAGAGACCCAGTACTTC.

A single count supports this clone. The chain carries TRBV25-1 and TRBJ2-7; 7 bases fit TRBD1. The germline CDR1 and CDR2 sequences are MGHDK and SYGVNS. The CDR3 has 15 residues. J gave up 2 bases and V 3 bases, and 7 bases lay outside the gene matches. The CDR3 is CASSETGYRAYEQYF. CDR3 in DNA: TGTGCCAGCAGTGAGACAGGGTATCGCGCCTACGAGCAGTACTTC.

This chain uses TRBV28 with TRBJ2-7; 7 bases line up with TRBD1. The CDR3 spans 12 residues. The V and J ends lost 5 bases and 6 bases, in that order; junction bases with no gene match: 4. Germline V gene data show CDR1 as MDHEN and CDR2 as SYDVKM. In DNA, the CDR3 is TGTGCCAGCAGTCCCACAGGGGCCGAGCAGTACGTC. Its translation: CASSPTGAEQYV.

The rearrangement links TRBV11-3 to TRBJ2-7; TRBD2 is a possible D gene (6 bases). This CDR3 has 14 residues. The ends were cut back, 0 bases at V and 7 bases at J, with 13 bases in the middle. Germline V gene lookup returns CDR1 SGHNT and CDR2 YENEEA. In DNA, the CDR3 is TGTGCCAGCAGCTTAGACGGGCAGGGAGGAGAGCAGTACTTC. Protein sequence: CASSLDGQGGEQYF.

This clone appeared a single time. The chain joins TRBV6-1 to TRBJ1-6, with 7 positions matching TRBD1. Germline V lookup: CDR1 MNHNS, CDR2 SASEGT. This CDR3 spans 16 amino acids. V lost 2 bases and J lost 8; bases outside the gene matches: 9. The CDR3 here is CASSETWTGTDSPLHF. The CDR3 DNA reads TGTGCCAGCAGTGAAACCTGGACTGGGACAGATTCACCCCTCCACTTT.

This chain joins TRBV7-2 and TRBJ2-7; D possibly corresponds to TRBD2 (5 bases). This CDR3 is built from 13 residues. CDR1 and CDR2 from the germline V gene are SGHTA and FQGNSA. Trimming stripped 1 base from V and 4 bases from J, with 8 bases between. The DNA for the CDR3 is TGTGCCAGCAGCTTAGAAGCGGAATACGAGCAGTACGTC. It specifies CASSLEAEYEQYV.

This sequence joins TRBV7-2 and TRBJ1-1; D is perhaps TRBD1 (5 bases). The CDR3 runs 15 residues. Trimming took 5 bases from V and 4 from J, leaving 17 bases between them. Germline V CDR1 and CDR2: SGHTA, FQGNSA. The CDR3 coding sequence is TGTGCCAGCAGCACGCGACGGGACTGGGGCACTGAAGCTTTCTTT. Amino acid sequence: CASSTRRDWGTEAFF.